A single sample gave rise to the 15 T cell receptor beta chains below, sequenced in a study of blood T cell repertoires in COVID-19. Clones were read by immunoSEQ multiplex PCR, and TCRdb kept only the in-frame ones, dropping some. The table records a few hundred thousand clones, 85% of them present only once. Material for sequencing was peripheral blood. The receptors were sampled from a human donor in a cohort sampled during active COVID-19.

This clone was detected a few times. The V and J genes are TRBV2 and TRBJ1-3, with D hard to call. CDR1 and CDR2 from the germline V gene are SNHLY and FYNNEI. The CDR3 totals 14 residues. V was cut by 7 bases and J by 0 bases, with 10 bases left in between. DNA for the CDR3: TGTGCCAGCAAAGCAGGAAGCTCTGGAAACACCATATATTTT. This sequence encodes CASKAGSSGNTIYF.

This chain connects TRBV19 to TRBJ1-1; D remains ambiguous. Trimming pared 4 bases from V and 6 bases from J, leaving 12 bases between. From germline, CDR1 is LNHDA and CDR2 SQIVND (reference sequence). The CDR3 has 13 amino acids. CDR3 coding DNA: TGTGCCAGTAGTAACGCCCAGAGCGCTGAAGCTTTCTTT. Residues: CASSNAQSAEAFF.

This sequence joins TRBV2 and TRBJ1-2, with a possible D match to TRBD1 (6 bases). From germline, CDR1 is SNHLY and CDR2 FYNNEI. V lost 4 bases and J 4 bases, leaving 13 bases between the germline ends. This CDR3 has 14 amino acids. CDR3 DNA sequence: TGTGCCAGCAGTGTTACCCAGGGGCTCTATGGCTACACCTTC. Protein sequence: CASSVTQGLYGYTF.

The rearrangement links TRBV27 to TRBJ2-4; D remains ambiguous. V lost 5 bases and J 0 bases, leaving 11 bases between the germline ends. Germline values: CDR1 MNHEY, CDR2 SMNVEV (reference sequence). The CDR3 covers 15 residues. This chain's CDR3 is CASSPARVAKNIQYF. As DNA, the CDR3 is TGTGCCAGCAGTCCCGCCCGGGTAGCCAAAAACATTCAGTACTTC.

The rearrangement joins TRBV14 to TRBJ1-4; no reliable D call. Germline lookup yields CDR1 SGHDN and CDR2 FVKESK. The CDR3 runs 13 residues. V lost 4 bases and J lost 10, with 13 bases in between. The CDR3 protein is CASSLGNRRKLFF. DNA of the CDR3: TGTGCCAGCAGCCTCGGGAATAGGCGAAAACTGTTTTTT.

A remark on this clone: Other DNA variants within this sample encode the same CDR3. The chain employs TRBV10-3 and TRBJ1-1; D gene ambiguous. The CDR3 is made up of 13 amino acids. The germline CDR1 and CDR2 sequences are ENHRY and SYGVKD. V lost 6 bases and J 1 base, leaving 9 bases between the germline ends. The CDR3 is CAISDDKNTEAFF. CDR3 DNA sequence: TGTGCCATCAGCGATGACAAGAACACTGAAGCTTTCTTT.

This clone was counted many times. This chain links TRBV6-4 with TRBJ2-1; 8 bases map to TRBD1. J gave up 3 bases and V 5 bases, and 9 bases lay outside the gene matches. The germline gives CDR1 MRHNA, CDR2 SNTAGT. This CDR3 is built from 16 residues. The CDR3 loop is CASSPTPGGDYNEQFF. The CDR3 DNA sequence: TGTGCCAGCAGTCCTACCCCAGGGGGCGACTACAATGAGCAGTTCTTC.

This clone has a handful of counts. CDR3 DNA sequence: TGTGCCAGCAGTGAAGTTCCTAGCGGGGCGGTTCTTGGGCAGTACTTC. This sequence encodes CASSEVPSGAVLGQYF. The chain couples TRBV6-1 to TRBJ2-7; 9 nucleotides match TRBD2. Germline V gene sequence: CDR1 MNHNS, CDR2 SASEGT. With 1 base clipped from V and 9 bases from J, the junction kept 13 bases outside the gene matches. The CDR3 has 16 amino acids.

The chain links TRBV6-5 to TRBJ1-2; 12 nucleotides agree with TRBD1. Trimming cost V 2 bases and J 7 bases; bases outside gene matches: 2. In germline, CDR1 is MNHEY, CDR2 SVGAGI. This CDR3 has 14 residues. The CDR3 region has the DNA TGTGCCAGCAGTTACGGGACAGGGGGCGTTGGCTACACCTTC. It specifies CASSYGTGGVGYTF.

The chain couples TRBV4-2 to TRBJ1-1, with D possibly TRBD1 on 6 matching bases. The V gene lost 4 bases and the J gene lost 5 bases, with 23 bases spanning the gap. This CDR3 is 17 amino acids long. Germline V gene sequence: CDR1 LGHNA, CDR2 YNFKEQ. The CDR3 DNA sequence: TGTGCCAGCAGCCTCAAACGGGACACCTACCAAGCGACTGAAGCTTTCTTT. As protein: CASSLKRDTYQATEAFF.

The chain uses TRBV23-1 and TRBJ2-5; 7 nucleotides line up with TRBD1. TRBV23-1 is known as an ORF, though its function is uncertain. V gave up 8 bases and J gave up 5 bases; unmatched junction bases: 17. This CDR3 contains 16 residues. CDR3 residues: CASCRLSTGEGETQYF. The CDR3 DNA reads TGCGCCAGCTGCCGACTCAGCACAGGGGAAGGGGAGACCCAGTACTTC.

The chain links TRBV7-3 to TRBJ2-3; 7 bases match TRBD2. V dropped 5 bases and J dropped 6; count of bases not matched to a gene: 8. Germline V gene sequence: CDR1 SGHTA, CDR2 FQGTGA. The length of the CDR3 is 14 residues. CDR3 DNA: TGTGCCAGCAGCCTAGGACTAGAATCGGATACGCAGTATTTT. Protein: CASSLGLESDTQYF.

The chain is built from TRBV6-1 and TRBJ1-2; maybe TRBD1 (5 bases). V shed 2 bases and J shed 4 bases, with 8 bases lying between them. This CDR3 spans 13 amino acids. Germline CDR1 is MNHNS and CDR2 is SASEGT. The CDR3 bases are TGTGCCAGCAGTGAAAGCCAGGGCTATGGCTACACCTTC. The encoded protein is CASSESQGYGYTF.

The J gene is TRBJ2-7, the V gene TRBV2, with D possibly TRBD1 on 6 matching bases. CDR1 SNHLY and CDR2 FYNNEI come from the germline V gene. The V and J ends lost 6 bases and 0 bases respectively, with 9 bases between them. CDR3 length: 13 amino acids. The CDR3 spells CASRIQGSYEQYF. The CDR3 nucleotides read TGTGCCAGCAGGATACAGGGCTCCTACGAGCAGTACTTC.

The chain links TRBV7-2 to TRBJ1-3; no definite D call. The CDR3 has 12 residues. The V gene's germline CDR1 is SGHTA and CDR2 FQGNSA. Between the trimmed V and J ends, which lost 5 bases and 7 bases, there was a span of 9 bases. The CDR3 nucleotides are TGTGCCAGCAGCCTAAGCGGCAACACCATATATTTT. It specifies CASSLSGNTIYF.